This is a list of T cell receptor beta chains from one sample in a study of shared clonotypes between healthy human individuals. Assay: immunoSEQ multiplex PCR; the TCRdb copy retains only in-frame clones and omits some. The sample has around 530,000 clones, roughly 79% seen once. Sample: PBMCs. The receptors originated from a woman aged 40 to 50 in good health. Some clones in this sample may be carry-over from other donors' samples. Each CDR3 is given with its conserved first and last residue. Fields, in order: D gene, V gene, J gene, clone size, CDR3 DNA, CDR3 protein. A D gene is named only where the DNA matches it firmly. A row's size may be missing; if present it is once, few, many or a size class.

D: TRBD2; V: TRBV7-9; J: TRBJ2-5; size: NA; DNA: TGTGCCAGCAGCTCGGGGACTAGCGGAAACCAAGAGACCCAGTACTTC; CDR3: CASSSGTSGNQETQYF
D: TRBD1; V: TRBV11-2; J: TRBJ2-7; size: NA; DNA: TGTGCCAGCAGGAAACCGGGACAGAGAACCTACGAGCAGTACTTC; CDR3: CASRKPGQRTYEQYF
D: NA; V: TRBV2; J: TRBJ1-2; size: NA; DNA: TGTGCCAGCAGTGCCTTGGAACGGTTGCGTGGCTACACCTTC; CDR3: CASSALERLRGYTF
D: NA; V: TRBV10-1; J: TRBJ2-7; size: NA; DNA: TGCGCCAGCAGCCGGGACGCCTCCTACGAGCAGTACTTC; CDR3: CASSRDASYEQYF
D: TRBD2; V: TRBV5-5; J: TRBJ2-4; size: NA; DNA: TGTGCCAGCAGCTTGGGGCCGGGACTAGCGGGAGACAAAAACATTCAGTACTTC; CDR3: CASSLGPGLAGDKNIQYF
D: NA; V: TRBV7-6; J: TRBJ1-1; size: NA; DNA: TGTGCCAGCAGCAGGGACGGCACTGAAGCTTTCTTT; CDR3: CASSRDGTEAFF
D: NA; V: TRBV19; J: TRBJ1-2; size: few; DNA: TGTGCCAGTAGTATAGCGGCAGGGGCGTATGGCTACACCTTC; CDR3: CASSIAAGAYGYTF
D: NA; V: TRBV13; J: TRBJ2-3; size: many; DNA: TGTGCCAGCAGCTTCGGACACTACCCTAGCACAGATACGCAGTATTTT; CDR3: CASSFGHYPSTDTQYF
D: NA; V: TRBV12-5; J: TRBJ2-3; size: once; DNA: TGTGCTAGTGGTTTGGCAGAGTCGGGTACGCAGTATTTT; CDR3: CASGLAESGTQYF
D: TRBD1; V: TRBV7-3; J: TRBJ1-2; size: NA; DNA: TGTGCCAGCAGCTTAGGACAGGGGGCATACTATGGCTACACCTTC; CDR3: CASSLGQGAYYGYTF
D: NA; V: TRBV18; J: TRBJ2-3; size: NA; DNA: TGTGCCAGCTCACCGGACAGACCCACGTACTCGGCAGATACGCAGTATTTT; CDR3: CASSPDRPTYSADTQYF
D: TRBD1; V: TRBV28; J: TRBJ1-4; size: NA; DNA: TGTGCCAGCAATACTAGGGGGCGTAGTGAAAAACTGTTTTTT; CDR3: CASNTRGRSEKLFF
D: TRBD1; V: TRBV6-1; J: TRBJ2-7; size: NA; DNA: TGTGCCAGCAGTGACCTGGGGACAGGGAGCTCCTACGAGCAGTACTTC; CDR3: CASSDLGTGSSYEQYF
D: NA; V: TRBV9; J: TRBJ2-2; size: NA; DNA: TGTGCCAGCAGCGCTGCTACCGGGGAGCTGTTTTTT; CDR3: CASSAATGELFF
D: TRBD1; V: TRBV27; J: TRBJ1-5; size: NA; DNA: TGTGCCAGCTCTAGACAGGGGGGAAATCAGCCCCAGCATTTT; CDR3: CASSRQGGNQPQHF
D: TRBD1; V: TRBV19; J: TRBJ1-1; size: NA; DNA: TGTGCCAGTAGTGCAGGGACAGATAACACTGAAGCTTTCTTT; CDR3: CASSAGTDNTEAFF
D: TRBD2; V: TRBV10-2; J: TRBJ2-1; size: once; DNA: TGCGCCAGCAGCCCCTCCGGGACTAGCGGGGCCTCCTACAATGAGCAGTTCTTC; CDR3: CASSPSGTSGASYNEQFF
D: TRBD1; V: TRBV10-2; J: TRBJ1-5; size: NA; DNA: TGCGCCAGCAGTGGGGCGACAGGGCTAATCAATCAGCCCCAGCATTTT; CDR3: CASSGATGLINQPQHF
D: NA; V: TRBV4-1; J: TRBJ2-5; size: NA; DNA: TGCGCCAGCAGCCCCAGGATGCTTGAGACCCAGTACTTC; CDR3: CASSPRMLETQYF
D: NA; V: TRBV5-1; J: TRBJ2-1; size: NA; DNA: TGCGCCAGCAGCTTGGTTCTAGGGGGACCAGGCGGTGAGCAGTTCTTC; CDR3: CASSLVLGGPGGEQFF
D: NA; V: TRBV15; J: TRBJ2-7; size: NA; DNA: TGTGCCACCAGCAGAGATCAGGGCGGCTCCTACGAGCAGTACTTC; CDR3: CATSRDQGGSYEQYF
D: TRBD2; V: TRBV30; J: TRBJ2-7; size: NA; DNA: TGTGCCTGGAGTGAGGGGGGACTAGCGTCGTTCGAGCAGTACTTC; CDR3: CAWSEGGLASFEQYF
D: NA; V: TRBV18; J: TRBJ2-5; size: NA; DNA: TGTGCCAGCTCACCAAGGAGACTAGGCCAAGAGACCCAGTACTTC; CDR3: CASSPRRLGQETQYF
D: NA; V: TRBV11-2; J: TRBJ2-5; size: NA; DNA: TGTGCCAGCGGCGGACCCCAAGAGACCCAGTACTTC; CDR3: CASGGPQETQYF
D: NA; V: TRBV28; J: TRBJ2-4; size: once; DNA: TGTGCCAGCGCTTCCTACCACGGACGGACACAAAACATTCAGTACTTC; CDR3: CASASYHGRTQNIQYF
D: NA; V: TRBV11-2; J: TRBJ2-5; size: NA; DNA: TGTGCCAGCAGTACAGGGAATCAAGAGACCCAGTACTTC; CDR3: CASSTGNQETQYF